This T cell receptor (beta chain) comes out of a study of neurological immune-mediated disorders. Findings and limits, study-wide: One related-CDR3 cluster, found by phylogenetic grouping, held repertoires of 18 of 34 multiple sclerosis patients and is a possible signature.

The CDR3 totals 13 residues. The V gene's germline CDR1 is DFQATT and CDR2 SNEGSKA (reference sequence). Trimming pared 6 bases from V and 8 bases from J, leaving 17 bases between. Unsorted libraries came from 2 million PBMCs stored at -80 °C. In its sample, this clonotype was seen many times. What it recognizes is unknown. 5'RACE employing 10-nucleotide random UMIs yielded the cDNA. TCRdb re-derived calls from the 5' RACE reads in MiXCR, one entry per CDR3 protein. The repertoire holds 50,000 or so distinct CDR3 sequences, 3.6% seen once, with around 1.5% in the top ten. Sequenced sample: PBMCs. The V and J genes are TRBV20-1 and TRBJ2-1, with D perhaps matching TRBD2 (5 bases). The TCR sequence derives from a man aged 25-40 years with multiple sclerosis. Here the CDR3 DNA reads TGCAGTGCCGGACTGGCACCTTGGGATGAGCAGTTCTTC. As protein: CSAGLAPWDEQFF.